This TCR beta chain derives from a study of cytomegalovirus exposure and HLA in healthy donors. Study details: Previous work identified roughly 110 million unique TCR beta sequences from around 200 million T cells.

The CDR3 is 19 residues long. The germline V gene encodes CDR1 MGHRA and CDR2 YSYEKL. Trimming took 0 bases from V and 0 from J; bases not matched to a gene: 9. Vbeta (60) and Jbeta (13) primers were used in the PCR. Original analysis: An analysis that came later counted 73 million or so unique TCR beta chains, 9 million to 12 million shared. Repertoires were generated with immunoSEQ multiplex PCR, while TCRdb's copy carries only in-frame clones and drops some. That table furnishes V, J and clone size, whereas the DNA furnished D and trimming. The sample shows under 100,000 clones, under 85% of them seen only once. Points from the study as a whole: After further analysis at a later stage, 16,951 TCR beta sequences were associated with HLA alleles at 0.05 false discovery rate. It is likely that the observed cluster of highly shared sequence variants was a sequencing artifact.

On this clone itself: The antigen remains undetermined.

This TCR was sampled from a boy aged 5-17 years in good health and CMV-seronegative. The chain combines TRBV4-1 with TRBJ1-4, with 8 bases fitting TRBD1. Sequencing input: PBMCs. CDR3 sequence (DNA): TGCGCCAGCAGCCAAGAAGTAAGGACAGGGCCTCCAACTAATGAAAAACTGTTTTTT. As protein: CASSQEVRTGPPTNEKLFF.